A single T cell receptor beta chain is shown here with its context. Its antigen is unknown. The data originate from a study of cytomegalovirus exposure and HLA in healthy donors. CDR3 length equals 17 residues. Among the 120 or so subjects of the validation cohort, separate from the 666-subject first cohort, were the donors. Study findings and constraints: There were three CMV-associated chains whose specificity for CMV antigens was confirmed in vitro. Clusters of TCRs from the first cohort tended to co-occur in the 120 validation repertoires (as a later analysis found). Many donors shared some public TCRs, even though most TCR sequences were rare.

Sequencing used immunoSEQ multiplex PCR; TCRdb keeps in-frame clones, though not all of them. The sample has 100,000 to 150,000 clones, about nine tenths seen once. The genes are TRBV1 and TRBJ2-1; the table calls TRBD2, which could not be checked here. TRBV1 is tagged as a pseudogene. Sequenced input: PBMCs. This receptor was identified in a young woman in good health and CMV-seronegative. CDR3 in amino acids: CTSSQEEASGRASEQFF. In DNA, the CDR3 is TGCACCAGCAGCCAAGAAGAGGCGAGCGGGAGGGCCAGTGAGCAGTTCTTC.